The clone carrying this T cell receptor (beta chain) was counted only a few times. What it recognizes is unknown. These data come from a study of blood T cells in healthy people across ages. The study, taken as a whole, reports: More naive CD4+ cells and higher diversity marked long-lived donors relative to aged donors.

Germline CDR1 and CDR2: DFQATT and SNEGSKA (reference sequence). Unmatched junction bases numbered 4, after V lost 6 bases and J lost 0 bases. The CDR3 is 14 amino acids. Together with a sample-barcoded 5' primer, a J-beta primer mix was included in a second PCR lasting about 6 to 11 cycles. TCRdb independently ran MiXCR on the 5' RACE reads; one entry per CDR3 protein. The sample includes fewer than 2,000,000 distinct CDR3 sequences, almost 35% of them seen just once. The chain employs TRBV20-1 and TRBJ1-5; TRBD1 matches at 8 bases. This clonotype was sampled from a woman aged 25 to 39 in good health. Source material: blood. The CDR3 DNA reads TGCAGTGCCTTGGACAGGGCTAGCAATCAGCCCCAGCATTTT. The encoded protein is CSALDRASNQPQHF.